The rows below give T cell receptor beta chains drawn from one sample of a study of T cell responses to AZD1222 COVID-19 vaccine. Sequencing was performed with immunoSEQ multiplex PCR; in TCRdb, only in-frame clones are kept and a portion is missing. The sample lists approximately 110,000 clones, around 94% occurring once. The sample in question was peripheral blood, obtained on day 0 of AZD1222 vaccination. The receptors derive from an adult in good health. Each CDR3 is given with its conserved first and last residue. The D gene is left open where the match is weak. Where a row states a size, it is once, few, many or the class of an expanded clone; other rows omit it.

>NA|TRBJ1-4|TRBV15|NA
TGTGCCACCAGCAGGGAACAGGGAAGGTCGACTAATGAAAAACTGTTTTTT
CATSREQGRSTNEKLFF
>NA|TRBJ1-1|TRBV20-1|NA
TGCAGTGCCCGACAAGGAGGTCCCGCTTTCTTT
CSARQGGPAFF
>TRBD1|TRBJ2-7|TRBV27|NA
TGTGCCAGCAGTGTAATCACAGGGGGGACCTACGAGCAGTACTTC
CASSVITGGTYEQYF
>NA|TRBJ2-1|TRBV5-5|NA
TGTGCCAGCAGCTTGGACAGATTGTACAATGAGCAGTTCTTC
CASSLDRLYNEQFF
>NA|TRBJ1-6|TRBV5-1|NA
TGCGCCAGCGGGCAGGGAGGAGGAATGGCCCTCCACTTT
CASGQGGGMALHF
>NA|TRBJ1-2|TRBV2|NA
TGTGCCAGCAGTCAGAGTCCTAACTATGGCTACACCTTC
CASSQSPNYGYTF
>TRBD1|TRBJ1-1|TRBV28|NA
TGTGCCAGCAGTTCACTTATGACAGGGGACAACACTGAAGCTTTCTTT
CASSSLMTGDNTEAFF
>TRBD2|TRBJ2-3|TRBV4-3|NA
TGCGCCAGCAGCCAAGTTTGGGGACTAGCGGACACAGATACGCAGTATTTT
CASSQVWGLADTDTQYF
>TRBD1|TRBJ1-1|TRBV6-4|NA
TGTGCCAGCAGTAAAGAGGGGGCGATGTCCACTGAAGCTTTCTTT
CASSKEGAMSTEAFF
>NA|TRBJ1-1|TRBV27|NA
TGTGCCAGCAGTTCAATGACAAACTCCGGGAGGCGAGCTTTCTTT
CASSSMTNSGRRAFF
>NA|TRBJ2-7|TRBV5-6|NA
TGTGCCAGCAGCGGGGCCTCCTACGAGCAGTACTTC
CASSGASYEQYF
>NA|TRBJ1-6|TRBV29-1|NA
TGCAGCGTTTTGCCCTCGGGGCCCAATTCACCCCTCCACTTT
CSVLPSGPNSPLHF
>NA|TRBJ2-7|TRBV28|NA
TGTGCCGGCTCGACTACTTCCTACGAGCAGTACTTC
CAGSTTSYEQYF
>NA|TRBJ1-2|TRBV7-2|NA
TGTGCCAGCAGCCCCCGGCCACAGGGACTCGGCTACACCTTC
CASSPRPQGLGYTF
>TRBD2|TRBJ2-5|TRBV30|NA
TGTGCCTGGGGGAGGGGTGAGACCCAGTACTTC
CAWGRGETQYF
>TRBD2|TRBJ2-5|TRBV2|NA
TGTGCCAGCAGTGAAAGGGCGGGAGCGGTTTGGGAGACCCAGTACTTC
CASSERAGAVWETQYF
>NA|TRBJ1-2|TRBV27|NA
TGTGCCAGCAGTAGGACATCTAACTATGGCTACACCTTC
CASSRTSNYGYTF
>NA|TRBJ2-5|TRBV3-1/TRBV3-2|NA
TGTGCCAGCAGCCATTCCTTGGCGGAGACCCAGTACTTC
CASSHSLAETQYF
>NA|TRBJ1-1|TRBV3-1/TRBV3-2|NA
TGTGCCAGCAGCCATCATGAGGGTGGCACTGAAGCTTTCTTT
CASSHHEGGTEAFF
>TRBD1|TRBJ1-6|TRBV7-9|NA
TGTGCCAGCAGATTAGCAGTGGGACGGGACAGGGTTTCACCCCTCCACTTT
CASRLAVGRDRVSPLHF
>NA|TRBJ2-2|TRBV14|NA
TGTGCCAGCAGCCAGGGGAGAAACACCGGGGAGCTGTTTTTT
CASSQGRNTGELFF
>NA|TRBJ2-1|TRBV30|NA
TGTGCCTGGTTAGCCGGGAGCTCCTACAATGAGCAGTTCTTC
CAWLAGSSYNEQFF
>TRBD1|TRBJ1-2|TRBV4-1|NA
TGCGCCAGCAGCCAATGGACAGGTTATGGCTACACCTTC
CASSQWTGYGYTF
>TRBD1|TRBJ2-1|TRBV28|NA
TGTGCCAGCAGTTCCCCGGGACAGGTCTTCAATGAGCAGTTCTTC
CASSSPGQVFNEQFF
>NA|TRBJ2-7|TRBV14|NA
TGTGCCAGCAGCTCTCAGTTGGGGAACGAGCAGTACTTC
CASSSQLGNEQYF
>NA|TRBJ1-2|TRBV5-1|NA
TGCGCCAGCAGCCCCGGTCTGGGTTTGAGGGCCTTC
CASSPGLGLRAF
>TRBD1|TRBJ1-3|TRBV7-7|NA
TGTGCCAGCAGCCGAGACAGGGGCGCTGGAAACACCATATATTTT
CASSRDRGAGNTIYF
>NA|TRBJ1-1|TRBV28|NA
TGTGCCAGCTTTGCCCCGGGGCACGCGAACACTGAAGCTTTCTTT
CASFAPGHANTEAFF
>NA|TRBJ1-1|TRBV5-1|NA
TGCGCCAGCAGCTTCTTCCCCGGGGGTGAGAACACTGAAGCTTTCTTT
CASSFFPGGENTEAFF
>NA|TRBJ1-5|TRBV19|NA
TGTGCCAGTCGTACAGGCAATCAGCCCCAGCATTTT
CASRTGNQPQHF
>NA|TRBJ1-1|TRBV28|NA
TGTGCCAGCACCGGAGACAGGTCCACTGAAGCTTTCTTT
CASTGDRSTEAFF
>TRBD2|TRBJ2-1|TRBV19|NA
TGTGCCAGTAGTATTAGCGGGGTCGACTACAATGAGCAGTTCTTC
CASSISGVDYNEQFF
>NA|TRBJ2-1|TRBV7-3|NA
TGTGCCAGCAGCTTATTTCCCCCGGGGAGCTCCTACAATGAGCAGTTCTTC
CASSLFPPGSSYNEQFF
>TRBD1|TRBJ1-4|TRBV3-1/TRBV3-2|NA
TGTGCCAGCAGCGAAGACAGGGGGGATGAAAAACTGTTTTTT
CASSEDRGDEKLFF
>NA|TRBJ1-6|TRBV2|few
TGTGCCAGCAGTGGTGACAGCTCCGATAATTCACCCCTCCACTTT
CASSGDSSDNSPLHF
>TRBD1|TRBJ1-2|TRBV11-3|NA
TGTGCCAGCAGCTCCCCAGAGGGGGCAGGTGGCTACACCTTC
CASSSPEGAGGYTF
>NA|TRBJ2-3|TRBV27|once
TGTGCCAGCAGCTCCCCGCTATCCCACCCCGACTTACAATCGGATACGCAGTATTTT
CASSSPLSHPDLQSDTQYF
>TRBD2|TRBJ2-1|TRBV19|NA
TGTGCCAGTAGGAGCGGGAGTGGCGATGAGCAGTTCTTC
CASRSGSGDEQFF
>NA|TRBJ2-7|TRBV5-1|NA
TGCGCCAGCAGCTTGGATCTTGATGAGCAGTACTTC
CASSLDLDEQYF
>NA|TRBJ1-6|TRBV30|NA
TGTGCCTGGAGCGCGCGGGGGGGTGATTCACCCCTCCACTTT
CAWSARGGDSPLHF
>NA|TRBJ2-5|TRBV5-1|NA
TGCGCCAGCAGCTTTTTTTCAGGTGGGGAGACCCAGTACTTC
CASSFFSGGETQYF
>NA|TRBJ1-1|TRBV27|once
TGTGCCAGCAGTAGGCCGGGGGTTGAAGCTTTCTTT
CASSRPGVEAFF
>NA|TRBJ1-1|TRBV11-1|NA
TGTGCCAGCAGTGCAACGCCGAACACTGAAGCTTTCTTT
CASSATPNTEAFF
>TRBD1|TRBJ1-2|TRBV7-9|NA
TGTGCCAGCAGCAATACCGGGACAGGGTGGTACACCTTC
CASSNTGTGWYTF
>NA|TRBJ2-5|TRBV11-3|NA
TGTGCCAGCAGCTTACCCCACGGACAAGAGACCCAGTACTTC
CASSLPHGQETQYF
>NA|TRBJ1-2|TRBV7-2|NA
TGTGCCAGCAGCTTAGAAAAAGGGGGTCTTGGCTACACCTTC
CASSLEKGGLGYTF
>TRBD1|TRBJ1-5|TRBV18|NA
TGTGCCAGCTCACAACAGGGGGGCGGTCAGCCCCAGCATTTT
CASSQQGGGQPQHF
>NA|TRBJ2-7|TRBV28|NA
TGTGCCAGCAGTACGGTCTACGAGCAGTACTTC
CASSTVYEQYF
>NA|TRBJ2-3|TRBV9|NA
TGTGCCAGCAGCGTTCTGTGGAGCCGCACAGATACGCAGTATTTT
CASSVLWSRTDTQYF
>NA|TRBJ1-3|TRBV6-5|once
TGTGCCAGCAGTTACCAGCGGGGGATTGTTGGAAACACCATATATTTT
CASSYQRGIVGNTIYF
>TRBD2|TRBJ2-3|TRBV6-2/TRBV6-3|NA
TGTGCCAGCAGTTCCCCCGGGACTAAAGCTAGCACAGATACGCAGTATTTT
CASSSPGTKASTDTQYF
>NA|TRBJ1-2|TRBV7-2|NA
TGTGCCAGCAGCTTAGATGGGGGAGGGAACTATGGCTACACCTTC
CASSLDGGGNYGYTF
>NA|TRBJ2-2|TRBV6-6|NA
TGTGCCAGCAGTTGGGGACTGGCAAACACCGGGGAGCTGTTTTTT
CASSWGLANTGELFF
>NA|TRBJ2-7|TRBV7-3|NA
TGTGCCAGCAGCTTAACGGACAGCTACGAGCAGTACTTC
CASSLTDSYEQYF
>TRBD1|TRBJ1-5|TRBV30|NA
TGTGCCTGGACCAGGGGGAAGGGCAATCAGCCCCAGCATTTT
CAWTRGKGNQPQHF
>NA|TRBJ1-2|TRBV19|NA
TGTGCCAGTAGTATTTCAGCGGGGAGAGGGGGTGGCTACACCTTC
CASSISAGRGGGYTF
>NA|TRBJ2-2|TRBV19|NA
TGTGCCAGTAACTCAGGGTATACCGGGGAGCTGTTTTTT
CASNSGYTGELFF
>NA|TRBJ2-4|TRBV5-1|NA
TGCGCCAGCAGCTTGGGAGGGAGCGGTGGCATTCAGTACTTC
CASSLGGSGGIQYF